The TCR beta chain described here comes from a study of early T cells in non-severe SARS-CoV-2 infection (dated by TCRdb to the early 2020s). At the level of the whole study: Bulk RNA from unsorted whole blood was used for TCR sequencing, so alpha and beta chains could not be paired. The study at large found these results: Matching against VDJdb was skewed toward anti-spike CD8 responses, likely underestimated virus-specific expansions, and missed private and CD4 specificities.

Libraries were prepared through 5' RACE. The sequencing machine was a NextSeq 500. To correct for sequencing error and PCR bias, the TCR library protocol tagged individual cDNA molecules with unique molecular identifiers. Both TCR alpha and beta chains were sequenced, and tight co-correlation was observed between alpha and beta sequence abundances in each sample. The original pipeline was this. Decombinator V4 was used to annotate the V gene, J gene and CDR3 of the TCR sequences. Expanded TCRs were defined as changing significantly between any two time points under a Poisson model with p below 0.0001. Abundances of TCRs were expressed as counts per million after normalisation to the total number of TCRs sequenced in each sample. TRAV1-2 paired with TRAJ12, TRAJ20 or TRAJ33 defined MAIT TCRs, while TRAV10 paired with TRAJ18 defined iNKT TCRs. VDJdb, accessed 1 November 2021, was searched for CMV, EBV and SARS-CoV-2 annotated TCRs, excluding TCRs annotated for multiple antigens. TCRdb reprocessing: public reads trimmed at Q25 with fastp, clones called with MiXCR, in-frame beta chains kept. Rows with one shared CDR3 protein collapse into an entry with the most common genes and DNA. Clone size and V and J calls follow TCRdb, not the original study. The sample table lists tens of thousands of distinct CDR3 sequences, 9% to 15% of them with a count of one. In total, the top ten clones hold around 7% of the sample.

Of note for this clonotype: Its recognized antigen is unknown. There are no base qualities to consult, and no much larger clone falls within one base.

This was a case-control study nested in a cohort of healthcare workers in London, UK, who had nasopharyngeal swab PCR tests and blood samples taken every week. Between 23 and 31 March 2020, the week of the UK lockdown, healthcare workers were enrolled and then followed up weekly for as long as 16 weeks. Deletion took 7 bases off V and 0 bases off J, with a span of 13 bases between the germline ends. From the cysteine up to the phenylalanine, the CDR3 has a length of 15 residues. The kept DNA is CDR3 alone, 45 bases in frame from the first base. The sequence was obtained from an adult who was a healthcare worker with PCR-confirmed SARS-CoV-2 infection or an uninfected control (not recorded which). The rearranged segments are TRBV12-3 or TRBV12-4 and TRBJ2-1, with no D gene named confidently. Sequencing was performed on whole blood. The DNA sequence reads TGTGCCAGCACCTTGGACGTAAGCTCCTACAATGAGCAGTTCTTC. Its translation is CASTLDVSSYNEQFF.